The present T cell receptor (beta chain) was sequenced within a study of chemoradiotherapy in HPV16-positive cancers. Study-level background: Functional T-cell assays on two HPV16-positive patients' cells defined candidate HPV-specific clones and common TCR motifs.

Measured with immunoSEQ multiplex PCR; TCRdb has only the in-frame clones, and not every one. The sample carries around 24,000 clones, approximately 84% recorded once. In germline, CDR1 is LNHDA, CDR2 SQIVND (reference sequence). The V end lost 4 bases, the J end lost 2 bases, and 20 bases lay between the germline ends. CDR3 length equals 17 residues. General observations from the study: Candidate HPV-specific clones and E7-related TCR motifs grew in tumor during treatment. For HPV16-positive patients, expanding HPV-responsive T cells associated with longer recurrence-free survival.

As concerns this clone: Its antigen is undetermined.

The TCR comes from a human donor with HPV-associated anogenital cancer. Sequenced here: blood, sampled from a patient who underwent chemoradiotherapy. The V call is TRBV19, the J call TRBJ1-1; D is undetermined. CDR3 amino acids: CASSTRWKAGLNTEAFF. The CDR3 DNA sequence: TGTGCCAGTAGTACGAGATGGAAGGCAGGACTAAACACTGAAGCTTTCTTT.